A single sample gave rise to the 5 T cell receptor beta chains below, sequenced in a study of STAT5B mutations in CD4+ large granular lymphocyte leukemia. Some clones are missing from TCRdb's copy, which holds only in-frame ones; the method was immunoSEQ multiplex PCR. This table holds around 28,000 clones, approximately 74% found once. Sequences were obtained from CD4+ T cells from blood buffy coats. These receptors were taken from a human donor in good health.

This chain uses TRBV7-8 with TRBJ1-4; 8 bases line up with TRBD1. CDR1 and CDR2 from the germline V gene are SGHVS and FQNEAQ. J was trimmed by 7 bases and V by 5 bases; bases with no gene match: 6. The CDR3 loop spans 14 amino acids. CDR3 bases: TGTGCCAGCAGCATATGGGACAGGACTGAAAAACTGTTTTTT. As protein: CASSIWDRTEKLFF.

This clone was seen just once. This sequence joins TRBV2 and TRBJ2-1; possibly TRBD1 or TRBD2 for D (5 bases each). The germline V and J ends were trimmed by 7 bases and 9 bases, with 22 bases remaining between them. This CDR3 is built from 15 residues. CDR1 SNHLY and CDR2 FYNNEI come from the germline V gene. The CDR3 DNA sequence: TGTGCCAGCATCCACACCGGGACCCCACAGGTTGAGCAGTTCTTC. It encodes CASIHTGTPQVEQFF.

The chain couples TRBV28 to TRBJ1-2; 9 positions agree with TRBD1. The germline gives CDR1 MDHEN, CDR2 SYDVKM. This CDR3 has 15 amino acids. Trimming at V came to 3 bases and at J to 4 bases, leaving 6 bases not matched to a gene. CDR3 amino acids: CASSFRTGVRYGYTF. The DNA for the CDR3 is TGTGCCAGCAGTTTCAGGACAGGGGTTCGCTATGGCTACACCTTC.

The CDR3 region has the DNA TGTGCCAGCAGTGACTCCTCGGACAGGGGGCTGCGAGAGCAGTACGTC. Translation: CASSDSSDRGLREQYV. The chain has TRBV6-4 and TRBJ2-7, with 11 bases that match TRBD1. CDR1 and CDR2 from the germline V gene are MRHNA and SNTAGT. With 0 bases clipped from V and 7 bases from J, the junction kept 8 bases outside the gene matches. This CDR3 has 16 amino acids.

The rearrangement joins TRBV6-5 to TRBJ1-2; tentatively, D is TRBD1 (5 bases). The CDR3 length is 15 residues. V shed 0 bases and J shed 7 bases, with 15 bases lying between them. From germline, CDR1 is MNHEY and CDR2 SVGAGI. The CDR3, as DNA: TGTGCCAGCAGTTACTCGTCCGGGGGACCGAGTGGCTACACCTTC. This codes for CASSYSSGGPSGYTF.